This TCR beta chain was identified in a study of shared clonotypes between healthy human individuals (dated by TCRdb to about 2020). With regard to the full study: Two women and a few men aged 18 to 49 years were included in the cohort. For each donor, CD4 naive and CD4 memory were each run on three plates, CD8 naive on two plates, and CD8 memory on one plate. The study deeply sequenced blood TCR repertoires of about 5 healthy adults to estimate repertoire size and the extent of clonotype sharing between individuals. To increase sequencing depth and limit assay-specific biases, different laboratories used diverse techniques to prepare libraries and sequence TCR repertoires. Leukapheresis yielded between about 0.9 and 10 billion PBMCs per donor. What the study reported, not specific to this receptor: Sampling was limited to blood, and TCR repertoires in tissue likely differ from TCR repertoires in blood. Naive subsets generally had larger estimated clonotype richness than memory subsets did. Because the study included a small number of donors, the genetic and exposure-history diversity represented was limited. Based on pairwise subsampling, the degree of clonotype sharing among donors was expected to be affected by sequencing depth. Compared with non-shared clonotypes, the clonotypes found in all four sorted-subset donors had higher generation probabilities. Even with the large sequencing depth, rarefaction of the sorted-subset datasets indicated that sequencing was incomplete. Sharing across a few donors was observed for roughly 5.4% of naive CD4, 3% to 4% of naive CD8, over 2% of memory CD4, and 0.4% of memory CD8 clonotypes.

V is shortened by 5 bases, J by 7 bases, and the region joining them spans 13 bases. From a lookup of the germline V gene, CDR1 and CDR2 are SGHTA and FQGNSA. The CDR3 runs 13 amino acids, cysteine and phenylalanine included. The CDR3 DNA has 39 bases and is translated from base 1. Regarding this clone: No cognate antigen has been identified for it. No base qualities exist here, and no much larger clone lies one base off it.

The donors were healthy, HIV-negative adults who had no recently reported acute infections or vaccinations. Only Caucasian adults living in Nashville, Tennessee, USA were represented among the donors. CD4+ T cells were enriched by magnetic negative selection; naive cells were then positively selected on CD45RA, and the negative fraction formed the memory subset. Blood was collected by leukapheresis, and PBMCs were isolated by Ficoll-Histopaque density gradient centrifugation and then cryopreserved in liquid nitrogen vapor phase. Analytical flow cytometry was used to check the purity and quantity of every magnetically sorted T cell population. Genomic DNA was isolated from every sorted fraction and measured by UV absorbance on a Nanodrop 2000c. Using the deep immunoSEQ assay, TCR CDR3 regions were amplified from genomic DNA by multiplex PCR. Extracted genomic DNA from each cell subset was spread evenly across all wells of several immunoSEQ 96-well plates, with each plate serving as a replicate. Each replicate PCR for sorted subsets received roughly 0.2 ug genomic DNA, equal to about 30,000 T cell genomes. Purified libraries were measured with a Qubit 3.0 fluorometer, size-checked on a Bioanalyzer 2100, and measured again with the KAPA Library Quantification kit. Every immunoSEQ 96-well plate was sequenced on a dedicated single-read 150-cycle Illumina NextSeq 550 flow cell. In the source study's methods: Because the immunoSEQ output included only junctional sequences and no quality scores, the filtering could not be the same as the filtering used for full-length reads. Sequences were annotated with PyIR, a Python wrapper for IgBLAST v1.9, using IMGT germline references to assign V/J genes and CDR3. Any read was removed if the V/J assignment was weak (E-value above 1e-6), the CDR3 was missing, or the read contained stop codons, out-of-frame junctions, or ambiguous translated residues. V3J clonotypes were defined by identical inferred V gene, J gene, and CDR3 amino acid sequence. The percentage overlap between two repertoires was calculated by dividing the number of shared unique clonotypes by the size of the smaller repertoire. Repertoire richness was assessed with RTK rarefaction, the Chao1 estimator, and Recon v2.1 estimates of unobserved clonotypes. Generation probabilities for all TCRbeta clonotypes obtained by the gDNA method from four donors were computed using OLGA. Drawn from immuneACCESS, this table holds only the in-frame rearrangements with V and J called that TCRdb kept. Clones are partly lost; checked studies trace under half to an unresolved V gene and leave the rest unexplained. From that table come the V and J calls and clone size; the DNA was used to work out D and trimming. The sample yields over 850,000 clones; around 78% were counted once. Clones ranked in the top ten supply roughly 0.56% of the sample.

This clonotype was sampled from a man aged 18 to 30 in good health. Some clones in this sample may be carry-over from other donors' samples. Sequencing was performed on memory CD4+ T cells from PBMCs. In light of the paper, this sample's cell subset or site label describes: CD45RA-negative fraction. The chain uses TRBV7-2 and TRBJ2-3; matching of 6 bases hints at TRBD2 as the D gene. The sequenced DNA: TGTGCCAGCAGCGCTATGCTAGCGTATACGCAGTATTTT. This is translated as CASSAMLAYTQYF.